This T cell receptor beta chain was captured in a study of OX40 agonist ivuxolimab in advanced cancers. As concerns this clone: Its specificity is not known.

TCRdb's table, derived via immunoSEQ multiplex PCR, lists solely in-frame clones and lacks some. Here the sample spans tens of thousands of clones, 65% to 85% being singletons. Study results and limitations: Also showing low normalized T-cell clonal expansion were some of the nonresponders. The expanded peripheral T cells' antigen specificity was not determined.

The receptor was derived from an adult with an advanced solid tumor such as melanoma, head and neck, liver or kidney cancer. This material consisted of CD4+ or CD8+ T cells sorted from blood, taken in a trial of the OX40 agonist ivuxolimab.

CDR3 DNA: TGTGCCAGTACCATAAGGGACAGCTACTATGGCTACACCTTC. It specifies CASTIRDSYYGYTF. The chain joins TRBV19 to TRBJ1-2, with TRBD1 matching over 7 bases. V was pared by 7 bases and J by 3 bases, with 8 bases of the junction left unmatched. Germline CDR1 is LNHDA and CDR2 is SQIVND (reference sequence). The CDR3 has 14 residues.